This TCR beta chain is from a study of T cells in Graves' hyperthyroidism and ophthalmopathy (dated by TCRdb to about 2019). Describing the broader study: Peripheral blood samples were taken at initial diagnosis, before any treatment was given. The paper describes TCR Vbeta CDR3 sequencing of around 140 peripheral blood samples, made up of under 50 ophthalmopathy patients, over 70 hyperthyroidism patients and 17 progressor patients. In addition, the study compared T-cell repertoires in thyroid tissue and in blood from roughly 6 Graves' hyperthyroidism patients. For training and testing, the 100 or so patients in the discovery cohort were randomly divided in a 7:3 ratio. An independent validation cohort of under 20 hyperthyroidism patients and 17 patients who later progressed to ophthalmopathy tested prospective prediction of ophthalmopathy. After blood sampling, hyperthyroidism patients were treated with methimazole at a starting dose of 30 mg daily, and ophthalmopathy patients were treated with high-dose intravenous methylprednisolone. To identify distinguishing TCR V-J signatures, a discovery cohort of about a hundred patients was used, comprising some 45 with Graves' ophthalmopathy and some 60 with stable Graves' hyperthyroidism. Paper-wide results and their limitations: Ophthalmopathy was separated from stable hyperthyroidism by a 13 V-J signature model, with 87.88% sensitivity and about 81% specificity obtained in cross-validation and 80%/75% obtained in testing. No statistical method was used to set the sample size in advance, and investigators knew the group allocation. Most expanded thyroid clonotypes (frequency above 0.001) were also detected in blood, suggesting blood repertoires may reflect thyroid immune responses. During validation, the model predicted progression to ophthalmopathy a median of roughly six months ahead of onset, with 60% to 71% sensitivity and under 85% specificity.

This clonotype was seen at least ten times. The antigen it binds to is not known. The record has no base qualities; no much larger clone is one base away. TCR beta CDR3 regions were amplified from RNA transcripts. The first round of RT-PCR for the TCR CDR3 was performed with the HTBI primer set and the Qiagen OneStep RT-PCR kit. The libraries were constructed in a second round of multiplex PCR and then size-selected and purified. Libraries were sequenced paired-end with 100 bp reads on an Illumina HiSeq2000. Per the source publication's procedure: SOAPnuke was used to process the raw data, throwing out any read that contained adapters or uncalled bases, had a mean Phred below 15, or lacked an exact constant-primer or identifier match. COPE v1.2.5 was used to merge the high-quality paired reads, and each unique nucleotide sequence was defined as a clonotype. MiTCR v1.1 was used to align the clonotypes against IMGT TRBV, TRBD and TRBJ reference segments. The analysis was restricted to V-J combinations with a frequency above 0.0001, which together covered about 99% of the repertoires. A TCS score was defined as the ratio of F50 (clonal expansion) to E x V (chaos), with BLOSUM62-based TCRdist applied between CDR3 peptides within each V-J. Welch's t-statistics and random forest reduced several hundred V-J features to fewer than 15, which were used in a naive Bayes classifier (R e1071). TCRdb redid the processing of the public reads, applying fastp at Q25 and MiXCR, and retained in-frame beta chains. Every distinct CDR3 protein forms one entry, paired with its most common genes and DNA. What appears here as the V and J calls and clone size reflects TCRdb's work, not the paper's. This sample is represented by about 530,000 distinct CDR3 sequences; roughly 17% of them were singletons. The ten largest clones represent 17% of the sample.

Ophthalmopathy patients had moderately to severely active disease, with a Clinical Activity Score of 3 or more, a NOSPECS grade of 4 or more, and a disease duration of less than 3 months. Exclusion was applied to patients with uncontrolled infections, other autoimmune diseases, pregnancy or lactation. Diagnoses were established on the basis of clinical symptoms, serum thyroxine and TRAb, thyroid ultrasound, and orbital computed tomography. PBMCs were separated from about 10 ml of fresh peripheral blood using Ficoll-Paque density gradient centrifugation. Total RNA was extracted with Trizol reagent, and quality was checked on an Agilent 2100 Bioanalyzer. The germline V gene (reference sequence) sets CDR1 to GTSNPN and CDR2 to SVGIG. Including the terminal cysteine and phenylalanine, the CDR3 comprises 14 residues. Only the CDR3 portion is preserved as DNA: 42 bases, with reading frame beginning at the first base. Deletion took 2 bases off V and 1 base off J, with a span of 11 bases between the germline ends.

This TCR was recovered from a woman under 30 with Graves' ophthalmopathy. Sequencing used blood. Rearrangement joined TRBV30 to TRBJ1-1; TRBD1 might be the D gene, on 6 matching bases. The DNA is TGTGCCTGGAGTCCCTGGACAGAGAACACTGAAGCTTTCTTT. Its protein is CAWSPWTENTEAFF.